One and the same sample provided the 32 T cell receptor beta chains below, sequenced in a study of T-cell reconstitution after alpha-beta-depleted transplantation in children. Researchers prepared the TCRbeta library using unique molecular identifiers, the study reports. TCRdb reprocessed the PCR reads with MiXCR, giving one entry per CDR3 protein. The table has approximately 300,000 distinct CDR3 sequences, 10% seen once. This specimen was PBMCs, taken before TCRalphabeta/CD19-depleted stem cell transplant. These receptors all come from a boy less than two years old with acute myeloid leukemia, due to receive a stem cell transplant.

This clonotype was seen many times. The V gene is TRBV12-3 or TRBV12-4, the J gene TRBJ1-2; TRBD1 matches at 7 bases. This CDR3 is built from 14 residues. Trimming removed 3 bases from V and 4 bases from J; junction bases left unmatched: 5. The CDR3 region is CASSFGGQPYGYTF. For the CDR3, the DNA is TGTGCCAGCAGTTTTGGGGGACAGCCCTATGGCTACACCTTC.

The CDR3 region is CASSLLPFSATNTGELFF. The CDR3 nucleotides are TGTGCCAGCAGCTTACTACCTTTTTCGGCTACGAACACCGGGGAGCTGTTTTTT. The chain joins TRBV11-2 to TRBJ2-2; D gene uncertain. V lost 2 bases to trimming and J lost 0 bases, with 16 bases between them. CDR3 length: 18 residues. Germline V gene sequence: CDR1 SGHAT, CDR2 FQNNGV.

This clonotype appeared a few times. This chain uses TRBV20-1 with TRBJ1-5; D is unclear. With 3 bases removed from V and 0 bases from J, the gap between germline ends came to 12 bases. From germline, CDR1 is DFQATT and CDR2 SNEGSKA (reference sequence). The CDR3 covers 15 residues. The CDR3 spells CSARRTAYSNQPQHF. The CDR3 nucleotides read TGCAGTGCTAGGAGGACGGCTTATAGCAATCAGCCCCAGCATTTT.

The genes are TRBV25-1 and TRBJ2-2, with 13 bases identical to TRBD2. From germline, CDR1 is MGHDK and CDR2 SYGVNS. With V trimmed by 3 bases and J by 2 bases, 6 bases remained unmatched. CDR3 length equals 18 residues. The CDR3 loop reads CASSDPGLAGPNTGELFF. The CDR3 DNA sequence: TGTGCCAGCAGTGACCCGGGACTAGCGGGGCCTAACACCGGGGAGCTGTTTTTT.

This clonotype was seen only a few times. V usage is TRBV7-9 and J usage is TRBJ2-7; 8 bases are shared with TRBD1. Per germline, CDR1 SEHNR and CDR2 FQNEAQ (reference sequence). Trimming took 1 base from V and 3 from J; bases not matched to a gene: 8. This CDR3 is 16 amino acids long. CDR3 region: CASSLGEDREGYEQYF. In DNA form, the CDR3 reads TGTGCCAGCAGCTTAGGGGAGGACAGGGAAGGCTACGAGCAGTACTTC.

In this sample, this clonotype turned up many times. The genes are TRBV20-1 and TRBJ2-1, with 10 bases identical to TRBD2. The CDR3 extends over 18 amino acids. V gave up 6 bases and J gave up 0 bases; unmatched junction bases: 14. Germline CDR1 and CDR2: DFQATT and SNEGSKA (reference sequence). CDR3 in amino acids: CSATGTSAVRSSYNEQFF. In nucleotides, the CDR3 is TGCAGTGCCACCGGGACTAGCGCCGTAAGGAGCTCCTACAATGAGCAGTTCTTC.

V and J are TRBV7-9 and TRBJ2-7, with 8 bases lining up with TRBD2. The CDR3 covers 12 residues. Germline V CDR1 and CDR2: SEHNR, FQNEAQ (reference sequence). Trimming at V came to 6 bases and at J to 10 bases, leaving 8 bases not matched to a gene. DNA for the CDR3: TGTGCCAGCAGTTACCCAGCGGGAGACCAGTACTTC. Protein: CASSYPAGDQYF.

This clonotype was observed many times. The chain recombines TRBV6-2 or TRBV6-3 with TRBJ1-6, with 9 bases lining up with TRBD1. V gave up 6 bases and J gave up 14 bases; unmatched junction bases: 5. CDR1 and CDR2 from the germline V gene are MNHEY and SVGEGT. The CDR3 contains 12 residues. The CDR3 DNA reads TGTGCCAGCAGAGACAGGGGGAGGTCCCTCCACTTT. Translation gives CASRDRGRSLHF.

The chain is built from TRBV7-9 and TRBJ1-2; D uncertain. CDR3 length: 16 amino acids. Germline values: CDR1 SEHNR, CDR2 FQNEAQ (reference sequence). V was cut by 5 bases and J by 6 bases, with 22 bases left in between. In nucleotides, the CDR3 is TGTGCCAGCAGCAGCCAAATACAGACCATGACCCATGGCTACACCTTC. Translation: CASSSQIQTMTHGYTF.

This clonotype was counted many times. The chain has TRBV19 and TRBJ2-3, with D unresolved. V lost 8 bases, J lost 4 bases, and 13 bases lay in between. The CDR3 totals 13 residues. Germline V gene lookup returns CDR1 LNHDA and CDR2 SQIVND (reference sequence). CDR3 amino acids: CASGSTQADTQYF. In DNA form, the CDR3 reads TGTGCCAGTGGCTCAACACAAGCAGATACGCAGTATTTT.

The chain carries TRBV5-1 and TRBJ2-5; D is ambiguous. This CDR3 has 14 residues. The V gene's germline CDR1 is SGHRS and CDR2 YFSETQ. Trimming stripped 6 bases from V and 3 bases from J, with 15 bases between. In nucleotides, the CDR3 is TGCGCCAGCACCCAGACTGACCCTGAAGAGACCCAGTACTTC. Encoded protein: CASTQTDPEETQYF.

The rearrangement links TRBV7-9 to TRBJ1-4; D is unresolved. CDR3 length: 14 amino acids. Deletions cut 1 base from V and 3 bases from J, with 6 bases between. Germline V gives CDR1 SEHNR, CDR2 FQNEAQ (reference sequence). The CDR3 spells CASSLGPSNEKLFF. In nucleotides, the CDR3 is TGTGCCAGCAGCTTAGGGCCATCTAATGAAAAACTGTTTTTT.

This clonotype appeared a few times. The chain carries TRBV11-2 and TRBJ2-4; 8 bases line up with TRBD2. J gave up 5 bases and V 1 base, and 7 bases lay outside the gene matches. The CDR3 consists of 16 residues. Germline values: CDR1 SGHAT, CDR2 FQNNGV. CDR3 amino acids: CASSLAGGWVQNIQYF. CDR3 DNA sequence: TGTGCCAGCAGCTTAGCGGGAGGGTGGGTTCAAAACATTCAGTACTTC.

This clonotype has ten or more counts. The chain carries TRBV5-1 and TRBJ2-3, with 8 bases aligning to TRBD2. The V gene end was trimmed by 2 bases and the J gene end by 3 bases; junction bases not matched to a gene: 5. The length of the CDR3 is 15 residues. The germline gives CDR1 SGHRS, CDR2 YFSETQ. The CDR3 DNA reads TGCGCCAGCAGCTTTAGACTAGCGAGGACAGATACGCAGTATTTT. Protein sequence: CASSFRLARTDTQYF. The full variable domain, its missing parts supplied by reference TRBV5-1 and TRBJ2-3, is KAGVTQTPRYLIKTRGQQVTLSCSPISGHRSVSWYQQTPGQGLQFLFEYFSETQRNKGNFPGRFSGRQFSNSRSEMNVSTLELGDSALYLCASSFRLARTDTQYFGPGTRLTVL.

The gene calls are TRBV10-3 and TRBJ2-1; tentative D call: TRBD1 (6 bases). There are 15 residues in the CDR3. Germline V lookup: CDR1 ENHRY, CDR2 SYGVKD. V lost 0 bases to trimming and J lost 7 bases, with 13 bases between them. Here the CDR3 reads CAISESGWGPNEQFF. In nucleotides, the CDR3 is TGTGCCATCAGTGAGTCTGGGTGGGGGCCGAATGAGCAGTTCTTC.

Concerning this clonotype itself: A much larger clonotype is one base distant, so this may be a read error. The chain has TRBV27 and TRBJ2-1, with 9 bases identical to TRBD2. Germline V gives CDR1 MNHEY, CDR2 SMNVEV (reference sequence). The CDR3 spans 16 residues. The CDR3, as DNA: TGTGCCAGCAGTTACCCATCGACTAGCGGCTACAATGATCAGTTCTTC. Translated, it gives CASSYPSTSGYNDQFF.

In the case of this clonotype: A much larger clonotype is one base distant, so this may be a read error. The chain is built from TRBV27 and TRBJ1-6, with D possibly matching TRBD1 (6 bases). The CDR3 sequence is 14 residues long. V was trimmed by 1 base and J by 6 bases, leaving 7 bases between them. CDR1 is MNHEY, CDR2 SMNVEV, per germline (reference sequence). DNA of the CDR3: TGTGCCAGCAGTTTATGGGACATTAATTCACCCCTCCACTTT. It yields the protein CASSLWDINSPLHF.

There are many counts of this clonotype. The chain has TRBV24-1 and TRBJ2-5; TRBD1 or TRBD2 may be the D gene (6 bases each). CDR1 is KGHDR, CDR2 SFDVKD, per germline. V was pared by 1 base and J by 5 bases, with 10 bases between. This CDR3 contains 14 residues. The CDR3 DNA follows: TGTGCCACCAGTGATTTAGGGGGGCGGGAGACCCAGTACTTC. It encodes CATSDLGGRETQYF.

This clonotype was recorded a few times. This chain connects TRBV6-5 to TRBJ2-7; TRBD2 agrees at 7 bases. The germline V gene has CDR1 MNHEY and CDR2 SVGAGI. This CDR3 region has 15 residues. V was clipped by 2 bases and J by 2 bases; unmatched bases: 6. CDR3 coding DNA: TGTGCCAGCAGTTACGATGCGGGGAGGGCCTACGAGCAGTACTTC. Amino acids: CASSYDAGRAYEQYF.

This clonotype showed up many times. The chain joins TRBV12-3 or TRBV12-4 to TRBJ2-4; 8 positions match TRBD1. This CDR3 spans 13 amino acids. Losses at the gene ends were 4 bases for V and 9 bases for J; bases not matched to a gene: 5. The CDR3: CASSSRGPGIQYF. For the CDR3, the DNA is TGTGCCAGCAGTTCCAGGGGGCCGGGCATTCAGTACTTC.

This clonotype was detected a few times. V usage is TRBV6-5 and J usage is TRBJ2-5; weak D call: TRBD1 (7 bases). Trimming took 2 bases from V and 2 from J, leaving 18 bases between them. This CDR3 has 17 amino acids. Looked up from germline, CDR1 is MNHEY and CDR2 is SVGAGI. As DNA, the CDR3 is TGTGCCAGCAGTTACCTCACCGTGACAGGGAGGCAAGAGACCCAGTACTTC. Translation: CASSYLTVTGRQETQYF.

This clonotype was seen a handful of times. The rearrangement links TRBV7-9 to TRBJ2-7; 12 bases agree with TRBD1. V lost 1 base, J lost 3 bases, and 4 bases stayed unmatched. The CDR3 has 16 residues. CDR1 and CDR2 from the germline V gene are SEHNR and FQNEAQ (reference sequence). DNA of the CDR3: TGTGCCAGCAGCTTAGGGGGGACAGGGGGCCGCTACGAGCAGTACTTC. Amino acid sequence: CASSLGGTGGRYEQYF.

This clonotype has at least ten counts. This chain joins TRBV10-3 and TRBJ2-7; 9 nucleotides agree with TRBD2. The CDR3 length is 16 residues. Germline values: CDR1 ENHRY, CDR2 SYGVKD. Trimming at V came to 4 bases and at J to 2 bases, leaving 9 bases not matched to a gene. CDR3 nucleotides: TGTGCCATCAGTGTTTCCCGGGAGCGGGAGGCCTACGAGCAGTACTTC. Amino acid sequence: CAISVSREREAYEQYF.

This clonotype has at least ten counts. This chain joins TRBV6-2 or TRBV6-3 and TRBJ1-1; D perhaps matches TRBD1 (5 bases). Germline V lookup: CDR1 MNHEY, CDR2 SVGEGT. The CDR3 loop spans 13 amino acids. The V end was cut by 8 bases, the J end by 6 bases, with 16 bases between. The CDR3 DNA is TGTGCCAGCGGGACCCTCGGGGGGGCTGAAGCTTTCTTT. Its protein is CASGTLGGAEAFF.

This clonotype occurred a few times. The J gene is TRBJ2-1, the V gene TRBV27; D is unclear. Trimming shortened V by 5 bases and J by 0 bases, and 8 bases separated the two germline ends. The CDR3 loop spans 14 amino acids. Germline values: CDR1 MNHEY, CDR2 SMNVEV (reference sequence). In nucleotides, the CDR3 is TGTGCCAGCAGTACTCAGAGCTCCTACAATGAGCAGTTCTTC. It codes for CASSTQSSYNEQFF.

This clonotype was seen ten or more times. The chain employs TRBV28 and TRBJ1-2; D is possibly TRBD1 (5 bases). The CDR3 is made up of 14 amino acids. Germline V CDR1 and CDR2: MDHEN, SYDVKM. V was clipped by 5 bases and J by 4 bases, with 14 bases between them. CDR3 residues: CASSTKTVIYGYTF. In DNA, the CDR3 is TGTGCCAGCAGTACAAAGACAGTCATCTATGGCTACACCTTC.

This clonotype was detected a few times. The chain couples TRBV20-1 to TRBJ2-1; D is unresolved. Trimming took 4 bases from V and 9 from J, leaving 10 bases between them. The CDR3 has 11 amino acids. From germline, CDR1 is DFQATT and CDR2 SNEGSKA (reference sequence). The CDR3 nucleotides are TGCAGTGCTACCCCACACGGTGAGCAGTTCTTC. It codes for CSATPHGEQFF.

This chain joins TRBV7-6 and TRBJ1-5; D uncertain. The length of the CDR3 is 15 residues. V was clipped by 4 bases and J by 2 bases, with 12 bases between them. Germline V CDR1 and CDR2: SGHVS, FNYEAQ. In DNA form, the CDR3 reads TGTGCCAGCAGCTCTTCATGGGGAGGCAATCAGCCCCAGCATTTT. It specifies CASSSSWGGNQPQHF.

This clonotype was seen many times. This rearrangement joins TRBV12-3 or TRBV12-4 to TRBJ1-6; D not resolved. Trimming stripped 1 base from V and 3 bases from J, with 7 bases between. CDR3 length: 15 amino acids. CDR3 bases: TGTGCCAGCAGTTTAGGCGGAATCTATAATTCACCCCTCCACTTT. It codes for CASSLGGIYNSPLHF.

This clonotype was picked up many times. This rearrangement joins TRBV7-9 to TRBJ2-1, with a weak D call TRBD2 (6 bases). CDR3 length equals 12 residues. Germline CDR1 reads SEHNR; CDR2 reads FQNEAQ (reference sequence). V was shortened by 7 bases and J by 10 bases, with 14 bases between the two germline ends. The CDR3 region is CASKRTGGEQFF. The CDR3 nucleotides are TGTGCCAGCAAGCGGACCGGAGGGGAGCAGTTCTTC.

V usage is TRBV12-3 or TRBV12-4 and J usage is TRBJ2-5, with 9 bases that match TRBD2. The CDR3 sequence is 15 residues long. With V trimmed by 6 bases and J by 3 bases, 8 bases remained unmatched. The CDR3: CASRRHGGGEETQYF. The CDR3 region has the DNA TGTGCCAGCAGGCGCCATGGCGGGGGGGAAGAGACCCAGTACTTC.

The rearrangement joins TRBV5-1 to TRBJ2-3; 8 bases map to TRBD1. The trim removed 4 bases at V and 4 bases at J, leaving 11 bases unmatched. The CDR3 runs 16 residues. In germline, CDR1 is SGHRS, CDR2 YFSETQ. CDR3 bases: TGCGCCAGCAGCCTAGAAGTTGGACAGGGTGCAGATACGCAGTATTTT. Residues: CASSLEVGQGADTQYF.